This TCR beta chain was found in a study of T cells after yellow fever vaccination (dated by TCRdb to about 2019). Looking at the study overall: The SMART-Seq v4 Ultra Low Input RNA kit was used to prepare libraries from fractions with low cell numbers. Two healthy male donors, one aged 18 to 30 and one aged 30 to 40 years, were included in the cohort. To follow T-cell clones before and after primary and booster YFV17D yellow fever vaccination, bulk TCR alpha and beta repertoires were sequenced over time. Blood was drawn at multiple timepoints before and after primary and secondary immunization, with bulk PBMC replicates and cell subsets isolated. Summary of the overall study and its limitations: Because the study included only a couple of donors, the extent to which the findings can be generalized is limited. The secondary T-cell response was weaker than the primary response but faster, peaking on day 5 instead of day 15. A small fraction of clonotypes showed up in both the CD4 and CD8 compartments, probably as a result of convergent recombination. Computational filtering was needed because FACS-sorted repertoires could contain abundant contaminating clonotypes from the bulk population. Most clones expanded after primary vaccination were re-detected after the booster (almost 98% of CD4 and around 88% of CD8), suggesting broad memory maintenance.

This clonotype was seen a few times. The antigen this receptor binds is unknown. No qualities accompany the bases; no much larger clone lies one base away. TCR cDNA was synthesized by 5'RACE template switching, through which a universal primer site and unique molecular identifiers were introduced. cDNA synthesis was primed from both the TCR alpha and TCR beta constant segments. Libraries were amplified in two PCR steps, with sample barcodes and sequencing adapters added in the second step. Sequencing of the libraries was done on either Illumina HiSeq 2500 (2x100 bp) or NovaSeq (2x150 bp). As for the original processing: Demultiplexing of reads and collapsing into UMI consensus sequences were performed with MIGEC, and V(D)J alignment was carried out with MiXCR. Clonotypes responding to the vaccine were identified with edgeR on replicate PBMC samples, with the criteria of FDR below 0.01 and a log2 fold change above 5 up to day 15. Bulk clonotypes were assigned CD4 or CD8 identity according to which sequenced CD4 or CD8 repertoire held them at higher abundance. TCRdb took the public reads, trimmed them with fastp at Q25, ran MiXCR for clone calling and kept in-frame beta chains. CDR3 protein duplicates are merged, each entry listing the most common genes and DNA. The V and J calls were determined by TCRdb, not by the authors. The sample table lists hundreds of thousands of distinct CDR3 sequences, roughly 6.1% of them with a count of one. The top ten constitute approximately 16% of the sample.

Trimming at the junction amounts to 4 bases on V and 2 bases on J, and the germline ends lie 6 bases apart. Measured from the cysteine to the phenylalanine, the CDR3 is 14 residues long. The sequence is cut down to CDR3 DNA, 42 bases in frame from base 1. In the paper's terms, the treatment or condition label means: live attenuated yellow fever vaccine strain. At each blood-draw timepoint, two biological replicates of bulk PBMCs were obtained. PBMCs were isolated from peripheral blood using a standard Ficoll-Paque protocol. RNA was extracted with TriZol from bulk PBMCs, CD4 and CD8 fractions, and dextramer-positive and dextramer-negative fractions.

This specimen was PBMCs, taken 5 days after the yellow fever booster vaccination. In this chain, TRBV12-3 or TRBV12-4 is recombined with TRBJ2-6; confidence is insufficient to name the D gene. The sequence derives from a man aged 25 to 40 who received the YFV17D yellow fever vaccine. The encoded CDR3 is CASSWEPGANVLTF. The sequenced DNA is TGTGCCAGCAGTTGGGAACCTGGGGCCAACGTCCTGACTTTC.